This T cell receptor (beta chain) was recovered during a study of CXCR3-negative and CXCR3-positive naive CD8 T cells. Study-level points and caveats: CXCR3-positive naive cells carried more hydrophobic TRB CDR3s than CXCR3-negative naive cells did. TRBV-TRBJ usage was similar across naive CXCR3 subsets but distinct in memory cells.

Remarks on this clonotype: Its antigen is not identified.

CDR1 SGDLS and CDR2 YYNGEE come from the germline V gene. The CDR3 covers 16 residues. UMI-labeled 5' RACE yielded the TRB cDNA libraries. No DNA is given; TCRdb re-called the 5' RACE reads and lists each CDR3 protein once. Its table lists over 50,000 distinct CDR3 sequences. The chain is built from TRBV9 and TRBJ2-4; as DNA is missing, the TRBD1 call by TCRdb cannot be tested. Sample: naive CXCR3+ CD8+ T cells from blood. Subset defined: CD45RO-CCR7+CD27+CD95- naive CD8+ T cells expressing CXCR3 (TNR3+). The source is a human donor in good health. Some clones in this sample may be carry-over from other donors' samples. This CDR3 reads CASSQNRELAKNIQYF.